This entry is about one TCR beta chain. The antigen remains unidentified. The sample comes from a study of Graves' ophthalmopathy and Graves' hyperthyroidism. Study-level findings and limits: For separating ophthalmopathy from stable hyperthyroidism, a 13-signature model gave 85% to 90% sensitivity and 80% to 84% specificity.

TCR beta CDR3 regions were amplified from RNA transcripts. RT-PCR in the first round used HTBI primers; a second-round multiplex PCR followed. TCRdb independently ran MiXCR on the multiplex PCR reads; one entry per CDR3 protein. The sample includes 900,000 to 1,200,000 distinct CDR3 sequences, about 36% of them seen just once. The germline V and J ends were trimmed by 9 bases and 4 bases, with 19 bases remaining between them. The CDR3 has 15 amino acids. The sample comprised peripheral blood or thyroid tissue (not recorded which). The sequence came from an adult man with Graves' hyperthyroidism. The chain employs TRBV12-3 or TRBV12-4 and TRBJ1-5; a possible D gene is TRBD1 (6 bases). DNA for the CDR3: TGTGCCAGTTCTTCAGGGCAGGGGAGGAATCAGCCCCAGCATTTT. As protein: CASSSGQGRNQPQHF.